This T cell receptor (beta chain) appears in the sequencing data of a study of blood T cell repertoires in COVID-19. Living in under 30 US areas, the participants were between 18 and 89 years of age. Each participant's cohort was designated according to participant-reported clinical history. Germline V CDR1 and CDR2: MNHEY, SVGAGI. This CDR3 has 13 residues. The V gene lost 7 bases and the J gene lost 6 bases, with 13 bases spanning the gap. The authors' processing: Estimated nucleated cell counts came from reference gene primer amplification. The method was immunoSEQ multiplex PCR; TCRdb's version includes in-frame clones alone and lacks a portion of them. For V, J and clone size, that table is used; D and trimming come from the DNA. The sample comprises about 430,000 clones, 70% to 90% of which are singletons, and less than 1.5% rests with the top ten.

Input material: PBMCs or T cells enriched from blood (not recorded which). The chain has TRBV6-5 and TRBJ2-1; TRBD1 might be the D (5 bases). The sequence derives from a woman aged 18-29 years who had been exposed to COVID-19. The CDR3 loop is CASTRTRSNEQFF. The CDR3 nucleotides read TGTGCCAGCACCAGGACAAGGTCCAATGAGCAGTTCTTC.